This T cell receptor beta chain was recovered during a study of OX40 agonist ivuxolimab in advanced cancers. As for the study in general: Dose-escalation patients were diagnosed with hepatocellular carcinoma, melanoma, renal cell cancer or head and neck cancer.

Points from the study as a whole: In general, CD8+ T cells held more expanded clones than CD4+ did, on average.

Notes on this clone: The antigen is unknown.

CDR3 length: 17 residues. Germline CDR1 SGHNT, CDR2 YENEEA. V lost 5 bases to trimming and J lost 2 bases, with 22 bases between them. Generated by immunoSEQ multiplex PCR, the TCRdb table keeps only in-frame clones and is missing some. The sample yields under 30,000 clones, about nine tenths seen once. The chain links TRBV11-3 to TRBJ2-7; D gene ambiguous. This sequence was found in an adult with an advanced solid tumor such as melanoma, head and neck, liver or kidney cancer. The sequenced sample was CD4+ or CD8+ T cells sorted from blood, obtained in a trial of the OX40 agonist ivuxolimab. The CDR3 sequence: CASSPYGVSERTYEQYF. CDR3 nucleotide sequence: TGTGCCAGCAGCCCATACGGCGTGAGCGAGAGGACCTACGAGCAGTACTTC.